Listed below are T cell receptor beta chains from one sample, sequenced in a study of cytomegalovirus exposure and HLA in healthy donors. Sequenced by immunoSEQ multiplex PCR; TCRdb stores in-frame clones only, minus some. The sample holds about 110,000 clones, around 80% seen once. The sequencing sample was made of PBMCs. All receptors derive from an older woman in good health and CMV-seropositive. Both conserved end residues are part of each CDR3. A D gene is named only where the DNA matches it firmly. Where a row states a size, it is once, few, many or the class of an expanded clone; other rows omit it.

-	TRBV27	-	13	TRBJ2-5	CASSRQGSETQYF	TGTGCCAGCAGTAGGCAGGGGTCGGAGACCCAGTACTTC
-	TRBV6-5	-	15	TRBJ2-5	CASSYSLAEQETQYF	TGTGCCAGCAGTTACTCGTTAGCGGAGCAAGAGACCCAGTACTTC
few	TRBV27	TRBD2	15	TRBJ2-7	CASRVGTSDHYEQYF	TGTGCCAGCAGAGTCGGGACTAGCGACCACTACGAGCAGTACTTC
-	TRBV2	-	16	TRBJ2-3	CASSEGLLRSTDTQYF	TGTGCCAGCAGTGAGGGACTTCTTCGAAGCACAGATACGCAGTATTTT
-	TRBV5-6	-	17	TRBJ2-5	CASSSHGGGVGKETQYF	TGTGCCAGCAGCTCCCACGGTGGAGGGGTAGGGAAAGAGACCCAGTACTTC
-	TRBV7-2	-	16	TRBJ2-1	CASSLGGLRGVNEQFF	TGTGCCAGCAGCTTAGGGGGGCTCAGGGGAGTCAATGAGCAGTTCTTC
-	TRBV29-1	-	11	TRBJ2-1	CSVGQLKEQFF	TGCAGCGTTGGACAGCTTAAGGAGCAGTTCTTC
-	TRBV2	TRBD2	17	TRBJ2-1	CASNEERLAGPYNEQFF	TGTGCCAGCAATGAAGAGAGACTAGCGGGACCGTACAATGAGCAGTTCTTC
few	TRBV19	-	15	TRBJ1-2	CASSATGRGGYGYTF	TGTGCCAGTAGTGCTACGGGACGGGGGGGCTATGGCTACACCTTC
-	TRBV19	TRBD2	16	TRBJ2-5	CASSGLAGDAGETQYF	TGTGCCAGTAGCGGACTAGCGGGAGATGCGGGAGAGACCCAGTACTTC
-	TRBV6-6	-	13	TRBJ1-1	CASSVTENTEAFF	TGTGCCAGCAGCGTTACAGAGAACACTGAAGCTTTCTTT
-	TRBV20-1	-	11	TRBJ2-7	CSARRGSEQYF	TGCAGTGCCCGTAGGGGGAGCGAGCAGTACTTC
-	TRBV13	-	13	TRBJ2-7	CASSFLGRQEQYF	TGTGCCAGCAGCTTTCTCGGGCGACAGGAGCAGTACTTC
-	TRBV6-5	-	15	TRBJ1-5	CASREGSRRNQPQHF	TGTGCCAGCAGGGAGGGAAGTAGGCGCAATCAGCCCCAGCATTTT
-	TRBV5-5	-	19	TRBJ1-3	CASSLVQGFSGSSGNTIYF	TGTGCCAGCAGCTTGGTTCAGGGATTTTCCGGAAGCTCTGGAAACACCATATATTTT
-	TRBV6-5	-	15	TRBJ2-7	CASSSRPVSSYEQYF	TGTGCCAGCAGTTCCCGTCCCGTTAGCTCCTACGAGCAGTACTTC
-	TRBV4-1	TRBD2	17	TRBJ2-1	CASSHGLAGSFYNEQFF	TGCGCCAGCAGCCACGGACTAGCGGGCAGTTTCTACAATGAGCAGTTCTTC
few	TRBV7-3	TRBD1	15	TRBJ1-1	CASSEPGQGATEAFF	TGTGCCAGCAGCGAACCCGGACAGGGGGCAACTGAAGCTTTCTTT
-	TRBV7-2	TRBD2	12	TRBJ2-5	CASSLSGTSGDF	TGTGCCAGCAGCTTATCCGGGACTAGCGGGGACTTC
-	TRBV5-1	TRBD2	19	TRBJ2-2	CASSLASQLAGGNTGELFF	TGCGCCAGCAGCTTGGCCTCTCAACTAGCGGGAGGGAACACCGGGGAGCTGTTTTTT
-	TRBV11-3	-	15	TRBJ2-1	CASRFGDSPYNEQFF	TGTGCCAGCAGATTCGGGGACTCACCCTACAATGAGCAGTTCTTC
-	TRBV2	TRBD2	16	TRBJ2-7	CASSDYGGTSGTEQYF	TGTGCCAGCAGTGATTACGGAGGGACTAGCGGGACCGAGCAGTACTTC
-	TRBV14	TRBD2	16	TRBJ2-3	CASSLRASGRTDTQYF	TGTGCCAGCAGCCTCCGGGCGAGCGGGAGGACAGATACGCAGTATTTT
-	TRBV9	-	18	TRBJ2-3	CASSERYPASYNADTQYF	TGTGCCAGCAGCGAAAGGTATCCTGCTAGTTACAACGCAGATACGCAGTATTTT
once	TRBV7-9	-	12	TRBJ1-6	CASSSGGSPLHF	TGTGCCAGCAGCTCTGGCGGGTCACCCCTCCACTTT
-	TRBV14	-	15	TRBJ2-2	CASSQFVRGFGELFF	TGTGCCAGCAGCCAATTTGTGCGGGGCTTCGGGGAGCTGTTTTTT
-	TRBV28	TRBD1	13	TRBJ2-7	CATGQGDSYEQYF	TGTGCCACCGGACAGGGGGACTCCTACGAGCAGTACTTC
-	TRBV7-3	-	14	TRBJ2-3	CASSSGTSTDTQYF	TGTGCCAGCAGCTCCGGGACTAGCACAGATACGCAGTATTTT
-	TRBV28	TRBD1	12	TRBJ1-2	CASKGALYGYTF	TGTGCCAGCAAGGGGGCGCTCTATGGCTACACCTTC
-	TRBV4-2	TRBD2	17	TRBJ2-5	CASSQTKGGRAGETQYF	TGTGCCAGCAGCCAAACGAAAGGCGGGAGGGCCGGAGAGACCCAGTACTTC
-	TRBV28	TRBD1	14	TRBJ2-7	CASSPAGTGYEQYF	TGTGCCAGCAGTCCGGCCGGGACAGGCTACGAGCAGTACTTC
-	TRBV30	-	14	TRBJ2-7	CAWSVRGTGGEQYF	TGTGCCTGGAGTGTACGGGGGACCGGGGGAGAGCAGTACTTC
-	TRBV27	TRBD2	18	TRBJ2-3	CASSLLSGAGGEADTQYF	TGTGCCAGCAGTTTATTATCGGGAGCGGGAGGGGAGGCAGATACGCAGTATTTT
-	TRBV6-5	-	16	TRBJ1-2	CASSFDHREPNYGYTF	TGTGCCAGCAGTTTTGACCACCGGGAACCGAACTATGGCTACACCTTC
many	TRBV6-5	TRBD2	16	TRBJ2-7	CASSYAGVPSSYEQYF	TGTGCCAGCAGTTACGCGGGGGTCCCGAGTTCCTACGAGCAGTACTTC
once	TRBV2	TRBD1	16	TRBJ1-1	CASSRGQGSLYTEAFF	TGTGCCAGCAGTCGGGGACAGGGGAGTCTTTACACTGAAGCTTTCTTT
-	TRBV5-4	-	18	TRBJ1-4	CASHSGGGDGATNEKLFF	TGTGCCAGCCACAGCGGGGGGGGCGACGGTGCAACTAATGAAAAACTGTTTTTT
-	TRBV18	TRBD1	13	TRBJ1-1	CASSLQGATEAFF	TGTGCCAGCTCACTACAGGGGGCGACTGAAGCTTTCTTT
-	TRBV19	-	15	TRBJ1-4	CASMRQTATNEKLFF	TGTGCCAGTATGAGACAAACCGCAACTAATGAAAAACTGTTTTTT
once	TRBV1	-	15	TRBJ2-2	CTSSTGTGGHGELFF	TGCACCAGCAGCACAGGGACAGGGGGCCACGGGGAGCTGTTTTTT
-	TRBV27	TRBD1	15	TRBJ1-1	CASSLRQGALREAFF	TGTGCCAGCAGTCTCAGACAGGGGGCCCTTCGTGAAGCTTTCTTT
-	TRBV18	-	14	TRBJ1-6	CASSPQQYNSPLHF	TGTGCCAGCTCACCACAACAGTATAATTCACCCCTCCACTTT
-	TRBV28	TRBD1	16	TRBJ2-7	CASSPSGTGVSYEQYF	TGTGCCAGCAGCCCCTCCGGGACAGGGGTCTCCTACGAGCAGTACTTC